The 7 T cell receptor beta chains listed next were all sequenced from one sample in a study of cytotoxic CD8 clonotypes in ibrutinib-treated CLL. Only in-frame clones appear in the TCRdb table, and some are missing; sequencing was by immunoSEQ multiplex PCR. The sample yields tens of thousands of clones, 56% seen once. Source: PBMCs, taken after 24 months of ibrutinib treatment. These receptors were taken from a human donor with chronic lymphocytic leukemia.

V is TRBV5-1 and J is TRBJ2-1; 10 bases match TRBD2. J was trimmed by 5 bases and V by 5 bases; bases with no gene match: 7. CDR3 length equals 15 residues. Germline V gene lookup returns CDR1 SGHRS and CDR2 YFSETQ. CDR3 protein: CASSMTGLADNEQFF. The CDR3 coding sequence is TGCGCCAGCAGTATGACAGGACTAGCGGACAATGAGCAGTTCTTC.

This clone was picked up a small number of times. The germline gene is not matched at one end of the junction; a read error may be the cause. The J gene is TRBJ1-5, the V gene TRBV28, with 10 bases aligning to TRBD1. The CDR3 loop spans 12 amino acids. Germline V CDR1 and CDR2: MDHEN, SYDVKM. CDR3 coding DNA: TGTGCCGGCAGGACAGGGGGTAAGCCCCAGCATTTT. Its protein is CAGRTGGKPQHF.

The chain carries TRBV7-6 and TRBJ2-7; 11 bases map to TRBD2. J gave up 3 bases and V 0 bases, and 4 bases lay outside the gene matches. Germline V gene sequence: CDR1 SGHVS, CDR2 FNYEAQ. The CDR3 loop spans 16 amino acids. CDR3 nucleotides: TGTGCCAGCAGCTTAGCTAGCGGGAGGGGATACTACGAGCAGTACTTC. It codes for CASSLASGRGYYEQYF. The whole variable domain, remainder taken from reference TRBV7-6 and TRBJ2-7, is GAGVSQSPRYKVTKRGQDVALRCDPISGHVSLYWYRQALGQGPEFLTYFNYEAQQDKSGLPNDRFSAERPEGSISTLTIQRTEQRDSAMYRCASSLASGRGYYEQYFGPGTRLTVT.

The V call is TRBV27, the J call TRBJ2-1; 7 bases align to TRBD2. The CDR3 has 17 amino acids. CDR1 MNHEY and CDR2 SMNVEV come from the germline V gene (reference sequence). Losses at the gene ends were 1 base for V and 4 bases for J; bases not matched to a gene: 10. DNA for the CDR3: TGTGCCAGCAGTTTATTCGCGGGCGGGAGCTCGTACAATGAGCAGTTCTTC. Translation: CASSLFAGGSSYNEQFF.

V gene TRBV5-1 combines with J gene TRBJ1-1; possibly TRBD1 for D (6 bases). The V gene's germline CDR1 is SGHRS and CDR2 YFSETQ. The CDR3 runs to 14 residues. V was cut by 0 bases and J by 4 bases, with 10 bases left in between. This CDR3 reads CASSLDGQLTEAFF. CDR3 DNA: TGCGCCAGCAGCTTGGACGGACAGCTCACTGAAGCTTTCTTT.

This clone was seen at least ten times. The chain links TRBV28 to TRBJ1-5, with TRBD1 matching 8 bases. The CDR3 spans 15 residues. Germline V gives CDR1 MDHEN, CDR2 SYDVKM. V lost 10 bases, J lost 2 bases, and 10 bases stayed unmatched. The DNA for the CDR3 is TGTGCCAACGGCCCCGAGGGACAGGGCAATCAGCCCCAGCATTTT. Its protein is CANGPEGQGNQPQHF.

There are a few counts of this clone. V usage is TRBV6-5 and J usage is TRBJ1-2; 7 bases are shared with TRBD1. The CDR3 length is 12 residues. Looked up from germline, CDR1 is MNHEY and CDR2 is SVGAGI. The V segment lost 5 bases and the J segment 6 bases; nucleotides outside the gene matches: 3. CDR3 in amino acids: CASSPQGHGYTF. In DNA form, the CDR3 reads TGTGCCAGCAGTCCACAGGGGCATGGCTACACCTTC.